This T cell receptor (beta chain) was captured in a study of cytomegalovirus exposure and HLA in healthy donors. Study information: Unique TCR beta sequences numbering some 120 million came from around 180 million T cells in an earlier analysis.

13 Jbeta primers and 60 Vbeta primers were used for the PCR. In the authors' workflow: Roughly 10 million shared chains were among about 80 million unique TCR beta chains counted in a later analysis. Here immunoSEQ multiplex PCR was the method, and the copy in TCRdb shows in-frame clones only, minus some. The V and J calls and clone size were taken over from that table, and D and trimming were inferred from the DNA. The table includes 110,000 or so clones, around 77% detected once. The study's findings and limits: Investigators reported approximately 150 TCR beta chains as tied to cytomegalovirus.

The V end lost 0 bases, the J end lost 3 bases, and 12 bases lay between the germline ends. Germline lookup yields CDR1 LGHNA and CDR2 YSLEER. This CDR3 is 17 amino acids long. To note about this clone: Its specificity is not known.

The V gene is TRBV4-3, the J gene TRBJ1-6; tentatively, D is TRBD1 (6 bases). This clonotype was sampled from a middle-aged man in good health and CMV-seropositive. The sequenced sample was PBMCs. CDR3 region: CASSQDVRGFYNSPLHF. The CDR3 nucleotides read TGCGCCAGCAGCCAAGATGTCAGGGGTTTCTATAATTCACCCCTCCACTTT.